Below, 3 T cell receptor beta chains from the same sample are listed, as sequenced in a study of OX40 agonist ivuxolimab in advanced cancers. To prepare the library, the immunoSEQ multiplex PCR assay was applied. This immuneACCESS table, as held by TCRdb, lists in-frame sequences with V and J called but not all clones. Of the missing ones, under half trace to an unresolved V gene in checked studies; the others have no known cause. The sample yields tens of thousands of clones; approximately 80% were counted once. Approximately 2.3% of the sample comes from the top ten. This specimen was CD4+ or CD8+ T cells sorted from blood, taken in a trial of the OX40 agonist ivuxolimab. The receptors were sampled from an adult with an advanced solid tumor such as melanoma, head and neck, liver or kidney cancer.

V and J are TRBV9 and TRBJ1-1; 7 bases line up with TRBD1. The trim removed 4 bases at V and 3 bases at J, leaving 6 bases unmatched. This CDR3 has 14 amino acids. Germline CDR1 SGDLS, CDR2 YYNGEE. CDR3 loop: CASSRQGLHTEAFF. CDR3 in DNA: TGTGCCAGCAGCCGACAGGGACTACACACTGAAGCTTTCTTT.

CDR3 coding DNA: TGTGCCAGCAGCTTAGTAACCGCCCCTCAAGAGACCCAGTACTTC. Translated: CASSLVTAPQETQYF. The rearrangement joins TRBV7-2 to TRBJ2-5, with D unclear. Trimming cost V 1 base and J 2 bases, with 11 bases left between them. CDR3 size: 15 residues. CDR1 and CDR2 from the germline V gene are SGHTA and FQGNSA.

In this sample, this clone turned up a few times. The CDR3 nucleotides are TGTGCCAGTGGGACTAGCGAGTATGAGCAGTTCTTC. As protein: CASGTSEYEQFF. V is TRBV28 and J is TRBJ2-1; 10 nucleotides align to TRBD2. The CDR3 loop spans 12 amino acids. Germline-derived CDR1 and CDR2 are MDHEN and SYDVKM. V lost 9 bases to trimming and J lost 8 bases; unmatched junction nucleotides: 4.